This T cell receptor beta chain is from a study of blood T cells in healthy people across ages. About the research overall: Template switching caught about one barcoded beta molecule for each two T cells.

Overall study findings and caveats: Naive T cell percentage and TCR beta diversity correlated strongly. More naive CD4+ cells and higher diversity were found in long-lived than in aged donors. Age brought a roughly linear fall in TCR beta diversity measured per million T cells.

This clonotype has ten or more counts. Its target is unknown. CDR1 and CDR2 from the germline V gene are MNHEY and SVGAGI. V shed 2 bases and J shed 3 bases, with 9 bases lying between them. CDR3 length: 14 amino acids. It was with a sample-barcoded 5' primer and a J-beta primer mix that a second PCR of roughly 7 to 12 cycles was run. A single record per CDR3 protein comes from TCRdb applying MiXCR to the 5' RACE reads. The sample includes about 1.8 million distinct CDR3 sequences, around 48% of them seen just once. The TCR originated in a woman aged 40 to 49 in good health. The sample was blood. This sequence joins TRBV6-5 and TRBJ2-3; D ambiguous. The CDR3: CASSYDRETDTQYF. The CDR3 DNA reads as TGTGCCAGCAGTTACGATAGAGAAACAGATACGCAGTATTTT.